This paragraph covers one T cell receptor beta chain sequence. V was pared by 0 bases and J by 2 bases, with 11 bases of the junction left unmatched. The CDR3 length is 18 residues. The V gene's germline CDR1 is MGHRA and CDR2 YSYEKL. The sample comes from a study of regulatory T cells in long-lasting Graves disease. The time point denotes: newly diagnosed GD, antithyroid drugs for less than 3 months. Isolated PBMC RNA provided the starting material for the TCR library. Construction of TCR beta libraries relied on iRepertoire HTBI primers and on Arm-PCR targeting CDR3 regions. Original data processing: Overall, samples carried approximately 60 TRBV and about 14 TRBJ segments. TCRdb ran MiXCR on the multiplex PCR reads and lists one entry per CDR3 protein. TCRdb, not the original authors, processed these V and J calls. The profile shows 450,000 to 600,000 distinct CDR3 sequences, around an eighth of them singletons.

The data also belong to a second study, concerning T cells in Graves' hyperthyroidism and ophthalmopathy. That investigation notes: Blood also showed most of the thyroid clonotypes that were expanded above 0.001.

The receptor was derived from a man aged 25 to 40 with Graves disease. The genes are TRBV4-1 and TRBJ2-7, with 9 bases lining up with TRBD1. This specimen consisted of peripheral blood mononuclear cells (PBMCs), obtained at new diagnosis, from a patient treated with antithyroid drugs. The CDR3 loop is CASSQERGRQGVPYEQYF. DNA of the CDR3: TGCGCCAGCAGCCAAGAACGGGGACGACAGGGGGTACCCTACGAGCAGTACTTC.